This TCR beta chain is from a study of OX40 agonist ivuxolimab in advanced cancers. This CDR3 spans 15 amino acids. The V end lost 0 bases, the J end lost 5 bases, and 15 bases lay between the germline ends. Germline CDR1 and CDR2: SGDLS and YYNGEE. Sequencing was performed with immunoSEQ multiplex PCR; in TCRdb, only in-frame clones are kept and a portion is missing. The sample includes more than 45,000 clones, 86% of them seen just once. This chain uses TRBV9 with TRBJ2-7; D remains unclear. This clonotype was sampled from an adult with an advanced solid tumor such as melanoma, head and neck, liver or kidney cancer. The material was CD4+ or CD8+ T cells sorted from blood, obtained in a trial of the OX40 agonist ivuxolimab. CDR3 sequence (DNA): TGTGCCAGCAGCGTAGGCACAGAACCTTTGGACGAGCAGTACTTC. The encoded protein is CASSVGTEPLDEQYF.